These 27 T cell receptor beta chains came from one sample sequenced in a study of regulatory T cells in long-lasting Graves disease. Time point described: newly diagnosed GD, antithyroid drugs for less than 3 months. RNA extracted from PBMCs served as the sequencing template. For TCR beta, libraries came from iRepertoire HTBI primers and Arm-PCR of CDR3 regions. TCRdb passed the multiplex PCR reads through MiXCR, listing each CDR3 protein once. The table has about 540,000 distinct CDR3 sequences, 13% seen once; the top ten hold 10%. The sample was also reused in another study, on T cells in Graves' hyperthyroidism and ophthalmopathy.

The input for sequencing was peripheral blood mononuclear cells (PBMCs), taken at new diagnosis, from a patient treated with antithyroid drugs. The receptors come from a man aged 25-45 years with Graves disease.

This clonotype was observed a handful of times. The chain recombines TRBV6-9 with TRBJ1-3; no definite D call. The CDR3 spans 16 residues. Germline values: CDR1 MNHGY, CDR2 SVAAGI. The V end was cut by 3 bases, the J end by 4 bases, with 16 bases between. CDR3 in DNA: TGTGCCAGCAGTTACGCCCCTCGGAGTTCGGGAAACACCATATATTTT. This translates into CASSYAPRSSGNTIYF.

In its sample, this clonotype was seen many times. The chain carries TRBV5-5 and TRBJ2-3; TRBD1 matches at 7 bases. CDR3 length equals 15 residues. The V segment lost 6 bases and the J segment 4 bases; nucleotides outside the gene matches: 11. The germline gives CDR1 SGHKS, CDR2 YYEKEE (reference sequence). Written as DNA, the CDR3 is TGTGCCAGCACCTACGTTGGGACAGTTGCAGATACGCAGTATTTT. This codes for CASTYVGTVADTQYF.

This clonotype was counted ten times or more. The gene calls are TRBV27 and TRBJ2-2; TRBD2 aligns across 7 bases. CDR3 length equals 14 residues. Germline loops: CDR1 MNHEY, CDR2 SMNVEV (reference sequence). The V and J ends lost 8 bases and 4 bases, in that order; junction bases with no gene match: 7. The CDR3 bases are TGTGCCAGCTTGAGCGGGACCCTCACCGGGGAGCTGTTTTTT. This codes for CASLSGTLTGELFF.

This chain connects TRBV29-1 to TRBJ2-7; D not resolved. Germline values: CDR1 SQVTM, CDR2 ANQGSEA. V lost 4 bases, J lost 2 bases, and 6 bases lay in between. This CDR3 is built from 11 residues. The CDR3 sequence is CSVADAYEQYF. The CDR3 nucleotides read TGCAGCGTTGCTGACGCCTACGAGCAGTACTTC.

About this clonotype: This sequence may be a read error, since a much larger clone differs from it by one base. The chain combines TRBV2 with TRBJ1-3; no definite D call. Germline CDR1 SNHLY, CDR2 FYNNEI. CDR3 length equals 13 residues. The CDR3 loop reads CASSGSSGNTMYF. CDR3 nucleotides: TGTGCCAGCAGTGGGAGCTCTGGAAACACCATGTATTTT. Filled out from reference TRBV2 and TRBJ1-3, the complete variable domain reads EPEVTQTPSHQVTQMGQEVILRCVPISNHLYFYWYRQILGQKVEFLVSFYNNEISEKSEIFDDQFSVERPDGSNFTLKIRSTKLEDSAMYFCASSGSSGNTMYFGEGSWLTVV.

This clonotype was counted many times. The chain uses TRBV5-1 and TRBJ2-7, with D possibly TRBD1 on 5 matching bases. Trimming took off 3 bases at V and 3 bases at J, with 10 bases between the two ends. The CDR3 has 13 amino acids. Per germline, CDR1 SGHRS and CDR2 YFSETQ. The CDR3 DNA reads TGCGCCAGCAGCTCTTTTGACAGCTACGAGCAGTACTTC. Translated, it gives CASSSFDSYEQYF. The variable domain in full, with the rest retrieved from reference TRBV5-1 and TRBJ2-7, is KAGVTQTPRYLIKTRGQQVTLSCSPISGHRSVSWYQQTPGQGLQFLFEYFSETQRNKGNFPGRFSGRQFSNSRSEMNVSTLELGDSALYLCASSSFDSYEQYFGPGTRLTVT.

This clonotype was observed at least ten times. This chain links TRBV7-9 with TRBJ2-1, with 11 bases lining up with TRBD2. J lost 7 bases, V lost 4 bases, and 9 bases had no gene match. The CDR3 consists of 16 residues. Germline CDR1 is SEHNR and CDR2 is FQNEAQ (reference sequence). In nucleotides, the CDR3 is TGTGCCAGCAGCTCATATAGCGGGAGGGCCGGGAATGAGCAGTTCTTC. This sequence encodes CASSSYSGRAGNEQFF.

On this clonotype itself: A far larger clone is just one base off, so this is likely a read error. This rearrangement joins TRBV2 to TRBJ2-7; 11 nucleotides match TRBD2. The CDR3 spans 14 residues. Per the germline V gene, CDR1 is SNHLY and CDR2 is FYNNEI. This CDR3 reads CPSSRLAGTYEQYF. CDR3 coding DNA: TGTCCCAGCAGTCGACTAGCGGGGACCTACGAGCAGTACTTC.

This clonotype has a handful of counts. V is TRBV9 and J is TRBJ2-3; D gene ambiguous. Trimming took off 4 bases at V and 5 bases at J, with 20 bases between the two ends. The CDR3 sequence is 16 residues long. The germline CDR1 and CDR2 sequences are SGDLS and YYNGEE. The CDR3 region has the DNA TGTGCCAGCAGCTCCAGTTATTCGGTAGGAGAAGATACGCAGTATTTT. Translation gives CASSSSYSVGEDTQYF.

As to this clonotype: Possible read error: a much larger clone is one base away. V and J are TRBV2 and TRBJ2-5, with D perhaps being TRBD1 or TRBD2 (5 bases each). CDR1 is SNHLY and CDR2 is FYNNEI in the germline V gene. The CDR3 loop spans 14 amino acids. The DNA of the CDR3 is TGTGCCAGCAGTGAAACCGGGACGCAAGGGACCCAGTACTTC. The encoded protein is CASSETGTQGTQYF.

There are many counts of this clonotype. The V and J genes are TRBV12-3 or TRBV12-4 and TRBJ2-1, with a weak D call TRBD2 (6 bases). V gave up 5 bases and J gave up 6 bases, with 17 bases separating them. The CDR3 extends over 15 amino acids. In DNA, the CDR3 is TGTGCCAGCAGTCCTAGCGACGGAAACCTCAATGAGCAGTTCTTC. Translating gives CASSPSDGNLNEQFF.

The V and J genes are TRBV30 and TRBJ2-2, with D unresolved. V lost 1 base and J 6 bases, leaving 6 bases between the germline ends. The CDR3 extends over 12 amino acids. The germline V gene has CDR1 GTSNPN and CDR2 SVGIG (reference sequence). The CDR3 region has the DNA TGTGCCTGGAGTGATGCCCCCGGGGAGCTGTTTTTT. Protein product: CAWSDAPGELFF.

This clonotype showed up just a few times. The CDR3 DNA is TGTGCCAGCAGTGAATCGGGGACTAGTATCTACGAGCAGTACTTC. It yields the protein CASSESGTSIYEQYF. This chain links TRBV6-1 with TRBJ2-7; TRBD2 matches at 8 bases. V lost 2 bases, J lost 3 bases, and 6 bases stayed unmatched. This CDR3 contains 15 residues. Per germline, CDR1 MNHNS and CDR2 SASEGT.

This clonotype was counted only a few times. The chain has TRBV7-9 and TRBJ1-1, with TRBD1 matching over 7 bases. Trimming cost V 5 bases and J 1 base; bases outside gene matches: 16. The CDR3 length is 18 residues. Germline values: CDR1 SEHNR, CDR2 FQNEAQ (reference sequence). In nucleotides, the CDR3 is TGTGCCAGCAGCCCGACCTTTTCTCTACAGGGGAAGAACACTGAAGCTTTCTTT. Residues: CASSPTFSLQGKNTEAFF. The variable domain in full, with the rest retrieved from reference TRBV7-9 and TRBJ1-1, is DTGVSQNPRHKITKRGQNVTFRCDPISEHNRLYWYRQTLGQGPEFLTYFQNEAQLEKSRLLSDRFSAERPKGSFSTLEIQRTEQGDSAMYLCASSPTFSLQGKNTEAFFGQGTRLTVV.

There are many counts of this clonotype. The chain has TRBV19 and TRBJ2-1; TRBD2 matches 11 bases. Trimming removed 3 bases from V and 6 bases from J; junction bases left unmatched: 10. This CDR3 is built from 17 residues. Germline values: CDR1 LNHDA, CDR2 SQIVND (reference sequence). The CDR3 loop reads CASSMYKTSGKINEQFF. The CDR3 DNA follows: TGTGCCAGTAGTATGTATAAGACTAGCGGGAAAATCAATGAGCAGTTCTTC.

Notes on this clonotype: A much larger clone sits a single nucleotide away, making a read error possible. V gene TRBV27 combines with J gene TRBJ2-6; 7 bases fit TRBD1. The V gene end was trimmed by 3 bases and the J gene end by 2 bases; junction bases not matched to a gene: 16. The V gene's germline CDR1 is MNHEY and CDR2 SMNVEV (reference sequence). The CDR3 has 20 residues. This CDR3 reads CASSFLRIEQGRAGANVLTF. In nucleotides, the CDR3 is TGTGCCAGCAGTTTTTTGAGGATCGAACAGGGGAGAGCTGGGGCCAACGTCCTGACTTTC. Drawing the rest from reference TRBV27 and TRBJ2-6, the complete variable domain is EAQVTQNPRYLITVTGKKLTVTCSQNMNHEYMSWYRQDPGLGLRQIYYSMNVEVTDKGDVPEGYKVSRKEKRNFPLILESPSPNQTSLYFCASSFLRIEQGRAGANVLTFGAGSRLTVL.

This chain connects TRBV10-3 to TRBJ2-2; tentatively, D is TRBD1 (5 bases). The CDR3 consists of 13 residues. Per the germline V gene, CDR1 is ENHRY and CDR2 is SYGVKD. V was cut by 9 bases and J by 7 bases, with 15 bases left in between. The CDR3 here is CAMSTQGGGELFF. In nucleotides, the CDR3 is TGTGCCATGAGTACTCAGGGTGGCGGGGAGCTGTTTTTT.

The chain joins TRBV9 to TRBJ1-4, with D unclear. CDR3 size: 14 residues. The V gene's germline CDR1 is SGDLS and CDR2 YYNGEE. V lost 0 bases and J 4 bases, leaving 7 bases between the germline ends. The CDR3 DNA is TGTGCCAGCAGCGTAGACGGAAATAATGAAAAACTGTTTTTT. Protein sequence: CASSVDGNNEKLFF.

This clonotype was observed many times. The rearrangement uses TRBV7-3 and TRBJ1-2; D is perhaps TRBD1 (5 bases). The V end lost 3 bases, the J end lost 6 bases, and 17 bases lay between the germline ends. The germline V gene encodes CDR1 SGHTA and CDR2 FQGTGA. This CDR3 spans 15 amino acids. Here the CDR3 reads CASSLTGGRGDGYTF. Here the CDR3 DNA reads TGTGCCAGCAGCTTGACCGGGGGTCGAGGGGATGGCTACACCTTC.

This clonotype was seen only a few times. The V and J genes are TRBV4-2 and TRBJ2-7; D possibly uses TRBD1 or TRBD2 (5 bases each). There are 14 residues in the CDR3. Per germline, CDR1 LGHNA and CDR2 YNFKEQ. Trimming removed 0 bases from V and 4 bases from J, with 10 bases in between. This CDR3 reads CASSQDWGLYEQYF. In DNA form, the CDR3 reads TGTGCCAGCAGCCAAGACTGGGGGTTGTACGAGCAGTACTTC.

This clonotype has a count of ten or more. The chain carries TRBV14 and TRBJ2-1, with D possibly matching TRBD2 (5 bases). The CDR3 is 16 amino acids. CDR1 SGHDN and CDR2 FVKESK come from the germline V gene. Trimming took 6 bases from V and 0 from J, leaving 15 bases between them. CDR3 nucleotide sequence: TGTGCCAGCAGACGGGGTCCTGACTTCTCCTACAATGAGCAGTTCTTC. Amino acid sequence: CASRRGPDFSYNEQFF. Complete variable domain (other parts from reference TRBV14 and TRBJ2-1): EAGVTQFPSHSVIEKGQTVTLRCDPISGHDNLYWYRRVMGKEIKFLLHFVKESKQDESGMPNNRFLAERTGGTYSTLKVQPAELEDSGVYFCASRRGPDFSYNEQFFGPGTRLTVL.

This clonotype appeared many times. The V gene is TRBV29-1, the J gene TRBJ2-2; 13 bases fit TRBD2. Germline-derived CDR1 and CDR2 are SQVTM and ANQGSEA. CDR3 length equals 14 residues. The V segment lost 4 bases and the J segment 10 bases; nucleotides outside the gene matches: 6. The CDR3 coding sequence is TGCAGCGTTGTCTTACTAGCGGGAGGGGAGGAGCTGTTTTTT. It codes for CSVVLLAGGEELFF.

The table lists this clonotype with many counts. The chain is built from TRBV12-3 or TRBV12-4 and TRBJ1-2, with no clear D. This CDR3 region has 13 residues. The V end was cut by 6 bases, the J end by 8 bases, with 16 bases between. CDR3 in DNA: TGTGCCAGCAGCCCCCCGGGCGGCTGGGGCTACACCTTC. This gives the protein CASSPPGGWGYTF.

In this sample, this clonotype turned up many times. The gene calls are TRBV20-1 and TRBJ2-7; possible D gene TRBD1, 5 bases. The CDR3 consists of 12 residues. V gave up 2 bases and J gave up 5 bases, with 10 bases separating them. Germline V gene sequence: CDR1 DFQATT, CDR2 SNEGSKA (reference sequence). CDR3 loop: CSARQGIDEQYF. CDR3 in DNA: TGCAGTGCTAGACAGGGCATAGACGAGCAGTACTTC.

This clonotype came up a few times. The chain carries TRBV20-1 and TRBJ2-3; tentatively, D is TRBD1 (7 bases). V was clipped by 3 bases and J by 4 bases, with 20 bases between them. The CDR3 runs to 16 residues. Germline CDR1 DFQATT, CDR2 SNEGSKA (reference sequence). Written as DNA, the CDR3 is TGCAGTGCTAGGGGGGGACAGTTGGAGGGGGCAGATACGCAGTATTTT. Protein: CSARGGQLEGADTQYF.

This clonotype was picked up a small number of times. The V and J genes are TRBV25-1 and TRBJ1-2, with D perhaps matching TRBD1 (6 bases). The CDR3 runs to 14 residues. The V end was cut by 4 bases, the J end by 3 bases, with 12 bases between. Germline CDR1 and CDR2: MGHDK and SYGVNS. The CDR3 sequence: CASSAGQQHYGYTF. The CDR3 DNA reads as TGTGCCAGCAGTGCTGGACAGCAGCACTATGGCTACACCTTC.

The genes are TRBV12-3 or TRBV12-4 and TRBJ1-3; D is possibly TRBD1 (5 bases). V shed 6 bases and J shed 3 bases, with 12 bases lying between them. The CDR3 covers 14 residues. CDR3 in DNA: TGTGCCAGCAGCGCCGCAGGGAGTGGAAACACCATATATTTT. Its translation is CASSAAGSGNTIYF.